The source of this TCR beta chain is a study of T cell changes during pregnancy in multiple sclerosis. CDR3 length: 12 amino acids. Trimming took off 7 bases at V and 2 bases at J, with 10 bases between the two ends. Germline lookup yields CDR1 SGHRS and CDR2 YFSETQ. Only one count was recorded for this clone. Assay: immunoSEQ multiplex PCR; the TCRdb copy retains only in-frame clones and omits some. The profile shows 80,000 or so clones, 90% to 95% of them singletons. The source material was peripheral blood, sampled in the second trimester of pregnancy. This chain uses TRBV5-1 with TRBJ2-7, with a possible D match to TRBD1 (6 bases). The clonotype was recovered from a female donor in good health, enrolled as a control in a pregnancy study. In DNA form, the CDR3 reads TGCGCCAGCCGTGGACAGACCTACGAGCAGTACTTC. Its translation is CASRGQTYEQYF.